The T cell receptor (beta chain) described here comes from a study of vaccination and CD4 T cells after COVID-19. At the level of the study: Ranging from 14 to 241, the interval between dose two and post-vaccine sampling had a median of 72 days.

The Oncomine TCR Beta short-read assay generated sequence data from the DNA of cultured CD4+ T cells. In TCRdb, the PCR reads were re-called with MiXCR into one record per CDR3 protein. The repertoire includes around 4,500 distinct CDR3 sequences, roughly 50% of them detected once, and roughly 18% sits in the top ten. Notes on the study in general: SARS-CoV-2-reactive clonotypes rose nonsignificantly, with the median going from approximately 21 to 38.

Notes on this clonotype: The antigen is unknown.

Treatment noted: approximately nine-day PBMC culture with coronavirus spike peptide pools or control peptides (ViraFEST assay). Negative selection recovered the CD4+ T cells once they had spent 10 days in culture. The sequenced sample was CD4+ T cells from blood, cultured in vitro. This receptor was taken from a human donor who had recovered from COVID-19.

This chain's CDR3 is CASSQGEGELFF. The CDR3 DNA follows: TGTGCCAGCAGTCAGGGAGAGGGGGAGCTGTTTTTT. The J gene is TRBJ2-2, the V gene TRBV7-6; either TRBD1 or TRBD2 may supply D (5 bases each). The CDR3 is made up of 12 amino acids. Germline V lookup: CDR1 SGHVS, CDR2 FNYEAQ. The V end lost 6 bases, the J end lost 8 bases, and 10 bases lay between the germline ends.